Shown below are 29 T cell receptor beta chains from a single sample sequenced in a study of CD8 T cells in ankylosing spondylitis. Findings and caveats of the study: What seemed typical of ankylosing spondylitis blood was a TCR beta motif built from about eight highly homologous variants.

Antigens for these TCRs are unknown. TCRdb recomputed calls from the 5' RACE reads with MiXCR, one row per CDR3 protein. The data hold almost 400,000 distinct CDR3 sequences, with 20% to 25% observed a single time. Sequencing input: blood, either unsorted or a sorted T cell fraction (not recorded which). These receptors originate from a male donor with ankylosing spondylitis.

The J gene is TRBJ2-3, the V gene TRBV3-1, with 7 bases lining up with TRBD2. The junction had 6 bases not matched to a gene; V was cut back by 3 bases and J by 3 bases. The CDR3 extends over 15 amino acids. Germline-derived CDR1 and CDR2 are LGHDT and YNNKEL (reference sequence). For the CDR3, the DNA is TGTGCCAGCAGCCATACCCCCGGGGGGACAGATACGCAGTATTTT. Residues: CASSHTPGGTDTQYF.

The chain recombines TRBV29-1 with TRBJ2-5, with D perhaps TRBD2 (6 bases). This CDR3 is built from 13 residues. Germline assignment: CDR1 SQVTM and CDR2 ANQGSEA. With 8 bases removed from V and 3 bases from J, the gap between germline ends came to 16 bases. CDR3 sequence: CSLLLGGEETQYF. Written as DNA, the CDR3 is TGCAGCCTACTTTTAGGCGGGGAAGAGACCCAGTACTTC.

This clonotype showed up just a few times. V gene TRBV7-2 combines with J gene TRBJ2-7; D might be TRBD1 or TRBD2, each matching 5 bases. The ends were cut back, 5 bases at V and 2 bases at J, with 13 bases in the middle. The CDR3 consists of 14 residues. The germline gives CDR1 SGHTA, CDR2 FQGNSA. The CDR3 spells CASSQRDGTYEQYF. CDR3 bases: TGTGCCAGCAGCCAACGGGACGGGACCTACGAGCAGTACTTC.

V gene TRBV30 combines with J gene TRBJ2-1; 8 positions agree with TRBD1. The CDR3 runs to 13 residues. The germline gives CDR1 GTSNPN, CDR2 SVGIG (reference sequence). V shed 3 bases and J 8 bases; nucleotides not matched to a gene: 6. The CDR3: CAWSGQGRDEQFF. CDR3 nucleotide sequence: TGTGCCTGGAGCGGACAGGGTAGAGATGAGCAGTTCTTC.

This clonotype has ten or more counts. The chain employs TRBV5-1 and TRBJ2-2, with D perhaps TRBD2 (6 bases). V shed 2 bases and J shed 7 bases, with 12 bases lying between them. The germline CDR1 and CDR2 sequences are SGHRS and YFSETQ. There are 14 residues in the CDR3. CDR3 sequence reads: CASSFRQGGGELFF. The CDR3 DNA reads TGCGCCAGCAGCTTTCGCCAGGGAGGCGGGGAGCTGTTTTTT.

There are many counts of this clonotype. CDR3 sequence: CSVGSSYEQYF. As DNA, the CDR3 is TGCAGCGTTGGGAGCTCCTACGAGCAGTACTTC. V usage is TRBV29-1 and J usage is TRBJ2-7; D remains ambiguous. This CDR3 spans 11 amino acids. CDR1 is SQVTM and CDR2 is ANQGSEA in the germline V gene. Trimming cost V 4 bases and J 0 bases, with 4 bases left between them.

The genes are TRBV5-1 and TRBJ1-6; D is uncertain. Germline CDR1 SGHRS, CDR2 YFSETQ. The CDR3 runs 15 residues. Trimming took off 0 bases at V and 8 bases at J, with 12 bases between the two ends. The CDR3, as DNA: TGCGCCAGCAGCTTGGAGACGGGCCGGGATTCACCCCTCCACTTT. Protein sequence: CASSLETGRDSPLHF.

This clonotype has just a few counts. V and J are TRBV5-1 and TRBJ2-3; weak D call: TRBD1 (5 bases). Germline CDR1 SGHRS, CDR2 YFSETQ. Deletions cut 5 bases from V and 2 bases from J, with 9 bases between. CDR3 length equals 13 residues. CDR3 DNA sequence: TGCGCCAGCAGGGTCAGGGTCACAGATACGCAGTATTTT. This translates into CASRVRVTDTQYF.

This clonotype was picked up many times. The CDR3 DNA sequence: TGTGCCATCAGCGAGACCGGGACAGGGGGCACCTACAATGAGCAGTTCTTC. Its translation is CAISETGTGGTYNEQFF. The chain has TRBV10-3 and TRBJ2-1, with TRBD1 matching 12 bases. The CDR3 is made up of 17 amino acids. V lost 6 bases to trimming and J lost 2 bases; unmatched junction nucleotides: 8. Germline V CDR1 and CDR2: ENHRY, SYGVKD.

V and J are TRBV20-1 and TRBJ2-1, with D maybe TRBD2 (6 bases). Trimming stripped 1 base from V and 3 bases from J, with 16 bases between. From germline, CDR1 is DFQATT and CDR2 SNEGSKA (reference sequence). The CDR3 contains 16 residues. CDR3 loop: CSARGTGLPGYNEQFF. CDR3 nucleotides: TGCAGTGCTAGAGGGACGGGACTCCCTGGCTACAATGAGCAGTTCTTC.

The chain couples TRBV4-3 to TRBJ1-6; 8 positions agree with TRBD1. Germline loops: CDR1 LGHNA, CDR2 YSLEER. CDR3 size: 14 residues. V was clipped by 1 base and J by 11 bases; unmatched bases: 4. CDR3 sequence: CASSQGTGIPPLHF. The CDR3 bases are TGCGCCAGCAGCCAAGGGACAGGGATTCCACCCCTCCACTTT.

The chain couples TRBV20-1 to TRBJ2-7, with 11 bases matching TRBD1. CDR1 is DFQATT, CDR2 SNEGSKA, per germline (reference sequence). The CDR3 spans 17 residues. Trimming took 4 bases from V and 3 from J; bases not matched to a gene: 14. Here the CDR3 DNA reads TGCAGTGCTATCAGCCTAGGACAGGGGGCGGAAAGCTACGAGCAGTACTTC. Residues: CSAISLGQGAESYEQYF.

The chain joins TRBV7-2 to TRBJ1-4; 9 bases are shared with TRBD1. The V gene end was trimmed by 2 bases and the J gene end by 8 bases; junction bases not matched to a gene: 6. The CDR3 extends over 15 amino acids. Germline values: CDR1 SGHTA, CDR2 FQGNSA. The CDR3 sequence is CASSLPTGGTEKLFF. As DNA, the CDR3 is TGTGCCAGCAGCTTACCGACAGGGGGTACCGAAAAACTGTTTTTT.

This CDR3 reads CASSHMGKNTEAFF. In nucleotides, the CDR3 is TGTGCCAGCAGCCATATGGGGAAAAACACTGAAGCTTTCTTT. The V gene is TRBV3-1, the J gene TRBJ1-1; D remains ambiguous. The V end lost 3 bases, the J end lost 2 bases, and 10 bases lay between the germline ends. Germline CDR1 is LGHDT and CDR2 is YNNKEL (reference sequence). The CDR3 length is 14 residues.

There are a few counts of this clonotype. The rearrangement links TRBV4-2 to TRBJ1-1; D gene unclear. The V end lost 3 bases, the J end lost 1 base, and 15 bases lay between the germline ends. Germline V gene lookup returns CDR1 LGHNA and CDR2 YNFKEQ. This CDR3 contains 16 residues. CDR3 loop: CASSHPSPRPNTEAFF. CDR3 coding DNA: TGTGCCAGCAGCCATCCATCCCCCAGACCGAACACTGAAGCTTTCTTT.

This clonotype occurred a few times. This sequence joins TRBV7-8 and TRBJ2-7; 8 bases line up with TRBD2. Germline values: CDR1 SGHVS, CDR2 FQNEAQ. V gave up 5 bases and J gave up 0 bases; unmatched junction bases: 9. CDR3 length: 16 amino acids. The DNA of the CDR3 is TGTGCCAGCAGCCTAGAGACTAGCGAGATCTCCTACGAGCAGTACTTC. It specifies CASSLETSEISYEQYF.

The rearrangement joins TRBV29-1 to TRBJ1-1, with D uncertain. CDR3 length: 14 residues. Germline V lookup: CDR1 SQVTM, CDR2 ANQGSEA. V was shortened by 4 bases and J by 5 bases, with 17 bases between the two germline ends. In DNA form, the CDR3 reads TGCAGCGTTGTATTCGAGGAGTTAAGGACTGAAGCTTTCTTT. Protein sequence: CSVVFEELRTEAFF.

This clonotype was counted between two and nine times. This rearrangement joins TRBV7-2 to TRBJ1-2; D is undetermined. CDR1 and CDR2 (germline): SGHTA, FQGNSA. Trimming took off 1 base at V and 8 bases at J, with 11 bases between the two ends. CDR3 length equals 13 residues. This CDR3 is CASSLEFVYGYTF. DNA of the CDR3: TGTGCCAGCAGCTTAGAGTTCGTCTACGGCTACACCTTC.

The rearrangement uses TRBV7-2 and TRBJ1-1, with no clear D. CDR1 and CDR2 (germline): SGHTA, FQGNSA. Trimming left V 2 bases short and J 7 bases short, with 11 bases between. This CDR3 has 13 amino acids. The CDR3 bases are TGTGCCAGCAGCTTATTGGTACAAGGTGAAGCTTTCTTT. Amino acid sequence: CASSLLVQGEAFF. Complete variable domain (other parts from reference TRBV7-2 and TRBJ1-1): GAGVSQSPSNKVTEKGKDVELRCDPISGHTALYWYRQSLGQGLEFLIYFQGNSAPDKSGLPSDRFSAERTGGSVSTLTIQRTQQEDSAVYLCASSLLVQGEAFFGQGTRLTVV.

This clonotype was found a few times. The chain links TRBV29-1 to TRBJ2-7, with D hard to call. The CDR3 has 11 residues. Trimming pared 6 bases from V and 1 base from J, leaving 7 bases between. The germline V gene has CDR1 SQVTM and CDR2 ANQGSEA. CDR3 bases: TGCAGCGTACAGAGATCCTACGAGCAGTACTTC. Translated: CSVQRSYEQYF.

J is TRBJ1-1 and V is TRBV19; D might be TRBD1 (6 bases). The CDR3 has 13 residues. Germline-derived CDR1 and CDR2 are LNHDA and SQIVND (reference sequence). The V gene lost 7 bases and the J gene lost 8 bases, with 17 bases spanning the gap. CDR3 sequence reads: CASTSRGGHEAFF. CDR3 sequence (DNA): TGTGCCAGTACCTCGAGGGGGGGGCACGAAGCTTTCTTT.

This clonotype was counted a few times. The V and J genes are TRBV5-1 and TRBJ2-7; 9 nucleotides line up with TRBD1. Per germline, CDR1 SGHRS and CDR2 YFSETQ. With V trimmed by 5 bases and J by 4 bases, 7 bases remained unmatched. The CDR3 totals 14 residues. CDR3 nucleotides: TGCGCCAGCAGTAGGGGACAGGGACTTTACGAGCAGTACTTC. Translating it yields CASSRGQGLYEQYF.

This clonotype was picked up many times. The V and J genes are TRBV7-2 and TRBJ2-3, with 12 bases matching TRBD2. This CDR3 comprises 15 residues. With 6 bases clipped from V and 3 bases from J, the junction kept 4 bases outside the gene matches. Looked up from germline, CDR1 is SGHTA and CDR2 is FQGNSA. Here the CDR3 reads CASSRLAGVTDTQYF. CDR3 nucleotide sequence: TGTGCCAGCAGTCGACTAGCGGGAGTAACAGATACGCAGTATTTT.

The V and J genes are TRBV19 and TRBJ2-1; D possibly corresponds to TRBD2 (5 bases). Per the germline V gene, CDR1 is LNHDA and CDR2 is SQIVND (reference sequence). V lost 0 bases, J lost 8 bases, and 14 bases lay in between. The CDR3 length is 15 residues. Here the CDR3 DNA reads TGTGCCAGTAGTATAGATCTAAGGCAGGAGGATGAGCAGTTCTTC. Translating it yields CASSIDLRQEDEQFF. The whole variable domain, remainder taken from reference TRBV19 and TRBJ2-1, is DGGITQSPKYLFRKEGQNVTLSCEQNLNHDAMYWYRQDPGQGLRLIYYSQIVNDFQKGDIAEGYSVSREKKESFPLTVTSAQKNPTAFYLCASSIDLRQEDEQFFGPGTRLTVL.

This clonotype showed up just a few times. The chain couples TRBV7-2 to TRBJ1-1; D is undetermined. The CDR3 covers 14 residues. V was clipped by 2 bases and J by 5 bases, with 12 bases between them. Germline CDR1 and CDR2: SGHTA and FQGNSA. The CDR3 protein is CASSLWGVLTEAFF. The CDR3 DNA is TGTGCCAGCAGCTTATGGGGTGTCCTGACTGAAGCTTTCTTT.

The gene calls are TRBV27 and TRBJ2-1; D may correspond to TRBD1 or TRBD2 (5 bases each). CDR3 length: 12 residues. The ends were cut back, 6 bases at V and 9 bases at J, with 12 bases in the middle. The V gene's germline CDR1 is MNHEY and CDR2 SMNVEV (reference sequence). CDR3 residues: CASSSPGSEQFF. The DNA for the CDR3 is TGTGCCAGCAGCTCCCCAGGGAGTGAGCAGTTCTTC.

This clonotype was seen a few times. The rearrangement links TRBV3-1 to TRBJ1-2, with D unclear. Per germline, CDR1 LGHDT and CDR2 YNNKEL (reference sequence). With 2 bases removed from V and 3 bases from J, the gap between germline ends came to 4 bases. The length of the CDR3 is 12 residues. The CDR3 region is CASSQRDYGYTF. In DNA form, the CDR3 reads TGTGCCAGCAGCCAAAGGGACTATGGCTACACCTTC.

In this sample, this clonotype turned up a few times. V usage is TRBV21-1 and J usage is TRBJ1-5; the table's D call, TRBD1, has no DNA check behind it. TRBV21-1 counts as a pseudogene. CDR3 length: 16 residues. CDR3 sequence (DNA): TGTGCCAACCATCGGGACCGCCGCATGAGCAATCAGCCCCAGCATTTT. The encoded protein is CANHRDRRMSNQPQHF.

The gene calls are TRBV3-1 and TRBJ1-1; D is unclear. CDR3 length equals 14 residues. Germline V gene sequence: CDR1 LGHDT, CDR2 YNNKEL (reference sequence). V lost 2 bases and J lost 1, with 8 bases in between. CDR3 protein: CASSQISRNTEAFF. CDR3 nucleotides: TGTGCCAGCAGCCAAATATCTAGGAACACTGAAGCTTTCTTT.